These T cell receptor beta chains were read from a single sample in a study of lymphopenia after photon versus proton radiotherapy. Repertoires were generated with immunoSEQ multiplex PCR, while TCRdb's copy carries only in-frame clones and drops some. The top ten clones hold roughly 44% of a sample with tens of thousands of clones, around nine tenths of them seen once. The sample was peripheral blood, taken from a patient treated with proton-based radiotherapy. The receptors were sampled from an older woman with cholangiocarcinoma. Some clones in this sample may be carry-over from other donors' samples. Each CDR3 is given with its conserved first and last residue. D genes are given only for firm matches. Expanded clones get a size class; other rows say once, few or many, or leave the size out.

.	TRBV2	TRBJ1-3	15	.	CASSKTGNSGNTIYF	TGTGCCAGCAGTAAGACAGGAAACTCTGGAAACACCATATATTTT
TRBD2	TRBV18	TRBJ2-7	14	.	CASSQLLADREQYF	TGTGCCAGCTCACAACTACTAGCGGATAGGGAGCAGTACTTC
.	TRBV5-8	TRBJ1-3	15	.	CASSLLGGSGNTIYF	TGTGCCAGCAGCTTACTTGGCGGCTCTGGAAACACCATATATTTT
.	TRBV7-2	TRBJ2-1	15	.	CASTPAGWANNEQFF	TGTGCCAGCACCCCCGCAGGTTGGGCAAACAATGAGCAGTTCTTC
.	TRBV10-1	TRBJ2-1	19	.	CASSESRSRGGSLYNEQFF	TGCGCCAGCAGTGAGTCTCGAAGCCGCGGGGGCTCCCTATACAATGAGCAGTTCTTC
.	TRBV13	TRBJ1-1	13	.	CASSPTPPGKAFF	TGTGCCAGCAGCCCCACCCCGCCCGGGAAAGCTTTCTTT
.	TRBV29-1	TRBJ1-2	14	.	CSVEPDGLFYGYTF	TGCAGCGTTGAACCGGACGGACTCTTCTATGGCTACACCTTC
.	TRBV7-8	TRBJ2-5	15	.	CASSLVIIAQETQYF	TGTGCCAGCAGCTTAGTTATAATAGCTCAAGAGACCCAGTACTTC
.	TRBV27	TRBJ2-3	20	.	CASSRTMGPLGGTFTDTQYF	TGTGCCAGCAGTCGCACCATGGGGCCGCTAGGCGGTACCTTCACAGATACGCAGTATTTT
.	TRBV7-2	TRBJ1-5	13	.	CASSPRVDQPQHF	TGTGCCAGCAGTCCACGGGTCGATCAGCCCCAGCATTTT
TRBD1	TRBV19	TRBJ2-4	19	.	CASSIDGTGVDLAKNIQYF	TGTGCCAGTAGTATAGATGGGACAGGGGTGGATTTAGCCAAAAACATTCAGTACTTC
.	TRBV5-1	TRBJ2-1	14	.	CASSLEVRRAEQFF	TGCGCCAGCAGCTTGGAGGTACGGAGGGCCGAGCAGTTCTTC
TRBD1	TRBV5-4	TRBJ2-7	15	once	CASSTRTGTNYGQYF	TGTGCCAGCAGCACGAGGACAGGGACAAACTACGGGCAGTACTTC
.	TRBV27	TRBJ2-3	13	once	CASRELYTDTQYF	TGTGCCAGCAGAGAACTATACACAGATACGCAGTATTTT
.	TRBV5-4	TRBJ2-7	16	.	CASSITGLTVGYEQYF	TGTGCCAGCAGCATCACGGGCTTAACGGTCGGATACGAGCAGTACTTC
TRBD1	TRBV18	TRBJ2-1	14	.	CASSKKQGADEQFF	TGTGCCAGCTCGAAAAAACAGGGGGCGGATGAGCAGTTCTTC
TRBD2	TRBV7-2	TRBJ2-3	17	once	CASSLRFSGGVTDTQYF	TGTGCCAGCAGCTTAAGGTTTTCGGGAGGAGTCACAGATACGCAGTATTTT
TRBD1	TRBV5-1	TRBJ2-2	16	.	CASSSRTGPNTGELFF	TGCGCCAGCAGCTCACGGACAGGCCCGAACACCGGGGAGCTGTTTTTT
.	TRBV18	TRBJ1-2	14	.	CASSPPASLYGYTF	TGTGCCAGCTCACCACCGGCATCACTCTATGGCTACACCTTC
TRBD2	TRBV9	TRBJ2-7	14	.	CASSEGLAGYEQYF	TGTGCCAGCAGCGAGGGACTAGCGGGATACGAGCAGTACTTC
.	TRBV6-5	TRBJ2-5	15	.	CASSYGWRPQETQYF	TGTGCCAGCAGTTATGGATGGAGACCTCAAGAGACCCAGTACTTC
.	TRBV7-9	TRBJ1-1	14	many	CASSLRGDTREAFF	TGTGCCAGCAGCCTCCGCGGGGACACCCGGGAGGCTTTCTTT
.	TRBV11-3	TRBJ2-3	12	.	CASSPGLDTQYF	TGTGCCAGCAGCCCAGGTTTAGATACGCAGTATTTT
.	TRBV11-2	TRBJ2-5	12	.	CASTPGGETQYF	TGTGCCAGCACGCCGGGTGGGGAGACCCAGTACTTC
.	TRBV4-1	TRBJ2-1	13	.	CASSRRIDNEQFF	TGCGCCAGCAGCCGACGGATCGACAATGAGCAGTTCTTC
.	TRBV6-5	TRBJ2-5	11	.	CASSYTETQYF	TGTGCCAGCAGTTACACAGAGACCCAGTACTTC